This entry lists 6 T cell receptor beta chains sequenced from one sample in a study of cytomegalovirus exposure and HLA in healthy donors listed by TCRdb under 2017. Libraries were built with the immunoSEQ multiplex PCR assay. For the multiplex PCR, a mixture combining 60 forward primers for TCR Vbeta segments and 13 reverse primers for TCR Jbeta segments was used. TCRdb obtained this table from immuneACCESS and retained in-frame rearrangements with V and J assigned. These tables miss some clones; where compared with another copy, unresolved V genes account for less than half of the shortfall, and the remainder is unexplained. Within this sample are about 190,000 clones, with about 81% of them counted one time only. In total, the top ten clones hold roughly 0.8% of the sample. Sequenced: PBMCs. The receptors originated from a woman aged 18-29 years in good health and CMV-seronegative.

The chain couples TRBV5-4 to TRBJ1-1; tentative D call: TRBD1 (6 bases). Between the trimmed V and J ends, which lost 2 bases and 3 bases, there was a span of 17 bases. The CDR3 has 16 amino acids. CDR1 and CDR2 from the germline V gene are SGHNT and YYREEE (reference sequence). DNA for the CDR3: TGTGCCAGCAGCTTTCGCGGAGGGGGGGCGGACACTGAAGCTTTCTTT. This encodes CASSFRGGGADTEAFF.

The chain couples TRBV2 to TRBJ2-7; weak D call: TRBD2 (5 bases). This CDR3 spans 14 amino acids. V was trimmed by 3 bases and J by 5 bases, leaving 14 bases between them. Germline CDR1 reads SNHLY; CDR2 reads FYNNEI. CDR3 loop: CASSEDSNVDEQYF. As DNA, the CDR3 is TGTGCCAGCAGTGAGGACTCTAATGTAGACGAGCAGTACTTC.

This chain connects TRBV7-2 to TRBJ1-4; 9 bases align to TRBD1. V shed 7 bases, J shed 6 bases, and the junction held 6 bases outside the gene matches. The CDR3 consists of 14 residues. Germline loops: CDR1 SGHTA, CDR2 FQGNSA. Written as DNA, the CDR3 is TGTGCCAGCACCTCCGGGACAGGGTATGAAAAACTGTTTTTT. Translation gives CASTSGTGYEKLFF.

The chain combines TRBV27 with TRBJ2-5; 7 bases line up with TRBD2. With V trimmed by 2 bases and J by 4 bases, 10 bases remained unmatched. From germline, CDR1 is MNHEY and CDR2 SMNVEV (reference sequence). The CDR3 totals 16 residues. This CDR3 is CASSLVAGEGVETQYF. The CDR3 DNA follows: TGTGCCAGCAGTTTAGTCGCGGGAGAAGGAGTAGAGACCCAGTACTTC.

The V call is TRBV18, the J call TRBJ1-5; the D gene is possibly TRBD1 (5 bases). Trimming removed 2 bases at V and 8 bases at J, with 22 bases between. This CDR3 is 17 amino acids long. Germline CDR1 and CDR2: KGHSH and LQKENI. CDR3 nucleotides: TGTGCCAGCTCACCAGACAGTGTTTTATCTCTCCATAAGCCCCAGCATTTT. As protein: CASSPDSVLSLHKPQHF.

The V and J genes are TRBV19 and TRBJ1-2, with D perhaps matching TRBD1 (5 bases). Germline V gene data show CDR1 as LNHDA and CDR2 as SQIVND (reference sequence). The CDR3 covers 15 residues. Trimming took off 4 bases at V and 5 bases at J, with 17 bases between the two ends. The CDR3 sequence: CASSSPQIREYGYTF. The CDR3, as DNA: TGTGCCAGTAGTAGCCCTCAGATCAGGGAATATGGCTACACCTTC.